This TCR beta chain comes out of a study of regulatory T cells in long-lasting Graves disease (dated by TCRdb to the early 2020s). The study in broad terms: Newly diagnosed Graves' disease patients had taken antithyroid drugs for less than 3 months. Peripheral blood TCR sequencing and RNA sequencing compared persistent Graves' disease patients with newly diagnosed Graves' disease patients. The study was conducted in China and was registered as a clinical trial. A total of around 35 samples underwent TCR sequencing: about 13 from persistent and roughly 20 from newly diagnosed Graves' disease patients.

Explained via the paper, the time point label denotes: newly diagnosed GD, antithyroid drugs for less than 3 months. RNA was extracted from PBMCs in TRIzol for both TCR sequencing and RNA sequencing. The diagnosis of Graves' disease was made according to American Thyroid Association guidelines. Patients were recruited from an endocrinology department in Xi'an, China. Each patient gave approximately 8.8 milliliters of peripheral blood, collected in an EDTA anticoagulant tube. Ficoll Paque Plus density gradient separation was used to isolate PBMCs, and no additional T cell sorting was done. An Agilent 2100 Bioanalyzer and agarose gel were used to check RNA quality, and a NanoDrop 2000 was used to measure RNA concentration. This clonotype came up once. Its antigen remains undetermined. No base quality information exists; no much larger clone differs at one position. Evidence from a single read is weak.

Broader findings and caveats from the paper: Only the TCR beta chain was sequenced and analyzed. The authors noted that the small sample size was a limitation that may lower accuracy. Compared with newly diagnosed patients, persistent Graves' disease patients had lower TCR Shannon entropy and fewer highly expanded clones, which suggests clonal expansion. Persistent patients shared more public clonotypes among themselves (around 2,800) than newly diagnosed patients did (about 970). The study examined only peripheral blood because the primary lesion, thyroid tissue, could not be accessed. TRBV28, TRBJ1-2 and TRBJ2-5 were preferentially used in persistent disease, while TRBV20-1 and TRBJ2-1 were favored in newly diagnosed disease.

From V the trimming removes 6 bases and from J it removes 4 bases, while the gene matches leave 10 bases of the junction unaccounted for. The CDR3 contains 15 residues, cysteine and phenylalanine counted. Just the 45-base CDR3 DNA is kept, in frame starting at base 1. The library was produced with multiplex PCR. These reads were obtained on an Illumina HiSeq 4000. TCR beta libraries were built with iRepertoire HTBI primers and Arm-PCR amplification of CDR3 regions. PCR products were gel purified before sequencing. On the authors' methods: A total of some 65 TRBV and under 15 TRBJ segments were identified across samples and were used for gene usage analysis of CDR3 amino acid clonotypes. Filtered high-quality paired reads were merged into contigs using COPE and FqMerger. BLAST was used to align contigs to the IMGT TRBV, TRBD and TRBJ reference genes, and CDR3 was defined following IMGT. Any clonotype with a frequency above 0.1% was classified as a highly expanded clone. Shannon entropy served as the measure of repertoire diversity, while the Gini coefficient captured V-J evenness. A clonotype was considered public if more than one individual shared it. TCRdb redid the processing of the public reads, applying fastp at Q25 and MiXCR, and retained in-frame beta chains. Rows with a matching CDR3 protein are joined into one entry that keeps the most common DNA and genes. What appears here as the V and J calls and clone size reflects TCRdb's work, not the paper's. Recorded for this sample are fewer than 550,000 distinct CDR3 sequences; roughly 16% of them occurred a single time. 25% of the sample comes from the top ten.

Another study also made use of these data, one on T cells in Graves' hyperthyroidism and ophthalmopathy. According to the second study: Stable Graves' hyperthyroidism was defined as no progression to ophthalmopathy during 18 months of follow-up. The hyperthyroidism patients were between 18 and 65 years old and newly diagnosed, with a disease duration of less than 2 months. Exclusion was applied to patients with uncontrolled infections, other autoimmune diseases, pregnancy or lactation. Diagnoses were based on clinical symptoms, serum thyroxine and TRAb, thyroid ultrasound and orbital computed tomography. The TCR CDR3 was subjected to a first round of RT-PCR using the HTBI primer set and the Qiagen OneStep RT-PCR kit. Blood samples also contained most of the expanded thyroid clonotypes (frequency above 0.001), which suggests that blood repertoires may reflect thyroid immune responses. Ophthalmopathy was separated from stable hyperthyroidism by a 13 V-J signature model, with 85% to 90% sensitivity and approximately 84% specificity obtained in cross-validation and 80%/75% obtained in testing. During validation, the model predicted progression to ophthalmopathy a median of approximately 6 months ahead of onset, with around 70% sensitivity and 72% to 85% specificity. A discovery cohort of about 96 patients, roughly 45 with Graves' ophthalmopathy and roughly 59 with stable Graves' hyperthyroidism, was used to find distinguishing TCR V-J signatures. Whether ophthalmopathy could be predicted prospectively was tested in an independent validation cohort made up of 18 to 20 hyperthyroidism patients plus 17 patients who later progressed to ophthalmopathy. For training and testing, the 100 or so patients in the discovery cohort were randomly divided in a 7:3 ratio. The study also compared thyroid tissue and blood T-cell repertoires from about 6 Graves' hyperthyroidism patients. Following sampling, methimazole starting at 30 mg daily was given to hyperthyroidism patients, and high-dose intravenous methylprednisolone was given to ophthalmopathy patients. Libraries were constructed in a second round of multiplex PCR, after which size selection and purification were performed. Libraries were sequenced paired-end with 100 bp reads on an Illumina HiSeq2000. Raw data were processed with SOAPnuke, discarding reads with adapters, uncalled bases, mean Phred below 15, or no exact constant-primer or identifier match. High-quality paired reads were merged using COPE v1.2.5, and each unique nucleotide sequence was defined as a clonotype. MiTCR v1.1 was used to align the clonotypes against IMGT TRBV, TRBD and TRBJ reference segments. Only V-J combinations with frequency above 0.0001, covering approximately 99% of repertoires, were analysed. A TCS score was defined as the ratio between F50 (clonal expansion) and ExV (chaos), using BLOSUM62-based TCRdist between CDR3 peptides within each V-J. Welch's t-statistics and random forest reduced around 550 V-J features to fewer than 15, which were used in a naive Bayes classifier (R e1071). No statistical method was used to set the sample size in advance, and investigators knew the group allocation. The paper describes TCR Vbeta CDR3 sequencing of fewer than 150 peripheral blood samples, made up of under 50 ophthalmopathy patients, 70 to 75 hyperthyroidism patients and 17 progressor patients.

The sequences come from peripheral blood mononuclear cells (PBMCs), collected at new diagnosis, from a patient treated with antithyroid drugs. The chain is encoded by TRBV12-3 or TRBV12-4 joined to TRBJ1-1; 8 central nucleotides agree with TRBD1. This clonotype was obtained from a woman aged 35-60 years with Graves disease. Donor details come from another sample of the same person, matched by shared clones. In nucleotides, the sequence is TGTGCCAGCAGCCTAACCGCCACAGGGGGCACTGAAGCTTTCTTT. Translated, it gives CASSLTATGGTEAFF.